These T cell receptor beta chains were read from a single sample in a study of control samples from healthy donors and cancer patients. Method: immunoSEQ multiplex PCR; TCRdb's copy keeps in-frame clones and lacks some. The sample records about 75,000 clones, about 95% being singletons. The sequencing sample was made of blood. The receptors stem from a woman aged 40 to 50 in good health. The CDR3 runs from the conserved cysteine through the conserved F or W. Each record gives: D gene, V gene, clone size, J gene, CDR3 protein, CDR3 DNA. The D gene is left open where the match is weak. Only part of the rows carry a size: once, few, many, or a class if the clone is expanded.

D gene: .; V gene: TRBV4-1; clone size: .; J gene: TRBJ2-7; CDR3 protein: CASSQDRSEQYF; CDR3 DNA: TGCGCCAGCAGCCAAGATCGTAGCGAGCAGTACTTC
D gene: .; V gene: TRBV9; clone size: once; J gene: TRBJ2-2; CDR3 protein: CASSSPGITNTGELFF; CDR3 DNA: TGTGCCAGCAGCTCCCCCGGGATTACGAACACCGGGGAGCTGTTTTTT
D gene: TRBD2; V gene: TRBV29-1; clone size: .; J gene: TRBJ2-1; CDR3 protein: CSVVPSGGIHEQFF; CDR3 DNA: TGCAGCGTCGTTCCCAGCGGGGGAATCCATGAGCAGTTCTTC
D gene: .; V gene: TRBV5-1; clone size: few; J gene: TRBJ2-1; CDR3 protein: CASSWQGENNEQFF; CDR3 DNA: TGCGCCAGCAGCTGGCAGGGCGAAAACAATGAGCAGTTCTTC
D gene: .; V gene: TRBV19; clone size: .; J gene: TRBJ1-1; CDR3 protein: CASSPMGTEAFF; CDR3 DNA: TGTGCCAGTAGTCCTATGGGCACTGAAGCTTTCTTT
D gene: .; V gene: TRBV2; clone size: .; J gene: TRBJ1-6; CDR3 protein: CASSEAPQSFYNSPLHF; CDR3 DNA: TGTGCCAGCAGTGAAGCCCCCCAGAGCTTCTATAATTCACCCCTCCACTTT
D gene: .; V gene: TRBV6-5; clone size: .; J gene: TRBJ2-7; CDR3 protein: CASSKGSEQYF; CDR3 DNA: TGTGCCAGCAGTAAGGGCAGCGAGCAGTACTTC
D gene: .; V gene: TRBV29-1; clone size: once; J gene: TRBJ2-1; CDR3 protein: CSVEGVRTSYNEQFF; CDR3 DNA: TGCAGCGTTGAAGGGGTCCGTACCTCCTACAATGAGCAGTTCTTC
D gene: TRBD2; V gene: TRBV2; clone size: .; J gene: TRBJ2-3; CDR3 protein: CASSEVAGGTDTQYF; CDR3 DNA: TGTGCCAGCAGTGAAGTAGCGGGGGGCACAGATACGCAGTATTTT
D gene: .; V gene: TRBV28; clone size: .; J gene: TRBJ2-7; CDR3 protein: CASSYPAMGFEEFF; CDR3 DNA: TGTGCCAGCAGTTATCCGGCTATGGGTTTTGAGGAGTTCTTC
D gene: TRBD1; V gene: TRBV29-1; clone size: .; J gene: TRBJ2-2; CDR3 protein: CSVSTGGNTGELFF; CDR3 DNA: TGCAGCGTTTCGACAGGGGGAAACACCGGGGAGCTGTTTTTT
D gene: TRBD1; V gene: TRBV7-9; clone size: .; J gene: TRBJ2-1; CDR3 protein: CASGDTGGLDEQFF; CDR3 DNA: TGTGCCAGCGGGGATACAGGGGGCCTGGATGAGCAGTTCTTC
D gene: TRBD2; V gene: TRBV24-1; clone size: .; J gene: TRBJ2-1; CDR3 protein: CATSDLTSGSSYNEQFF; CDR3 DNA: TGTGCCACCAGTGATTTGACTAGCGGCAGCTCCTACAATGAGCAGTTCTTC
D gene: .; V gene: TRBV6-5; clone size: .; J gene: TRBJ1-2; CDR3 protein: CASSYLASTYGYTF; CDR3 DNA: TGTGCCAGCAGTTACTTGGCAAGTACCTATGGCTACACCTTC
D gene: .; V gene: TRBV9; clone size: .; J gene: TRBJ2-5; CDR3 protein: CASSLTGQQETQYF; CDR3 DNA: TGTGCCAGCAGCCTAACCGGACAGCAAGAGACCCAGTACTTC
D gene: TRBD1; V gene: TRBV9; clone size: .; J gene: TRBJ2-5; CDR3 protein: CASSSSRDRNQETQYF; CDR3 DNA: TGTGCCAGCAGCTCGTCCCGGGACAGAAACCAAGAGACCCAGTACTTC
D gene: TRBD2; V gene: TRBV4-1; clone size: .; J gene: TRBJ2-2; CDR3 protein: CASSQGSYSGSYTGELFF; CDR3 DNA: TGCGCCAGCAGCCAAGGTAGCTATAGCGGGAGTTATACCGGGGAGCTGTTTTTT
D gene: TRBD1; V gene: TRBV5-1; clone size: .; J gene: TRBJ1-4; CDR3 protein: CASSLVRQGILICEKLFF; CDR3 DNA: TGCGCCAGCAGCTTGGTACGACAGGGTATTTTAATTTGTGAAAAACTGTTTTTT
D gene: .; V gene: TRBV4-3; clone size: .; J gene: TRBJ1-1; CDR3 protein: CASSQDRWEANTEAFF; CDR3 DNA: TGCGCCAGCAGCCAAGATCGGTGGGAAGCGAACACTGAAGCTTTCTTT
D gene: .; V gene: TRBV6-5; clone size: .; J gene: TRBJ2-2; CDR3 protein: CASGYSGQGLGELFF; CDR3 DNA: TGTGCCAGCGGTTACTCGGGACAAGGGCTCGGGGAGCTGTTTTTT
D gene: .; V gene: TRBV28; clone size: once; J gene: TRBJ2-7; CDR3 protein: CASSPTEPYEQYF; CDR3 DNA: TGTGCCAGCAGTCCGACGGAGCCCTACGAGCAGTACTTC
D gene: .; V gene: TRBV10-3; clone size: .; J gene: TRBJ1-4; CDR3 protein: CAISESEGANEKLFF; CDR3 DNA: TGTGCCATCAGTGAGTCGGAGGGAGCTAATGAAAAACTGTTTTTT
D gene: .; V gene: TRBV12-3/TRBV12-4; clone size: .; J gene: TRBJ2-7; CDR3 protein: CASSFVAYEQYF; CDR3 DNA: TGTGCCAGCAGTTTCGTGGCCTACGAGCAGTACTTC
D gene: .; V gene: TRBV21-1; clone size: .; J gene: TRBJ1-1; CDR3 protein: CASSKEEVVEMNTEAFF; CDR3 DNA: TGTGCCAGCAGCAAAGAGGAGGTAGTAGAGATGAACACTGAAGCTTTCTTT
D gene: .; V gene: TRBV9; clone size: .; J gene: TRBJ2-2; CDR3 protein: CASSSDDAYTGELFF; CDR3 DNA: TGTGCCAGCAGCTCGGACGACGCGTACACCGGGGAGCTGTTTTTT
D gene: .; V gene: TRBV24-1; clone size: .; J gene: TRBJ2-3; CDR3 protein: CATSDLAGTDTQYF; CDR3 DNA: TGTGCCACCAGTGACCTAGCCGGCACAGATACGCAGTATTTT
D gene: TRBD1; V gene: TRBV5-1; clone size: .; J gene: TRBJ2-2; CDR3 protein: CASSFGTGKKGTGELFF; CDR3 DNA: TGCGCCAGCAGCTTCGGGACAGGGAAAAAGGGCACCGGGGAGCTGTTTTTT
D gene: .; V gene: TRBV19; clone size: .; J gene: TRBJ1-6; CDR3 protein: CASGGGTGYSPLHF; CDR3 DNA: TGTGCCAGTGGCGGGGGAACAGGGTATTCACCCCTCCACTTT
D gene: .; V gene: TRBV6-2/TRBV6-3; clone size: .; J gene: TRBJ2-1; CDR3 protein: CASSYSPPGGLYNEQFF; CDR3 DNA: TGTGCCAGCAGTTACTCCCCCCCAGGGGGACTCTACAATGAGCAGTTCTTC
D gene: .; V gene: TRBV27; clone size: once; J gene: TRBJ2-3; CDR3 protein: CASSFLSGDTQYF; CDR3 DNA: TGTGCCAGCAGTTTCTTAAGCGGCGATACGCAGTATTTT
D gene: .; V gene: TRBV28; clone size: .; J gene: TRBJ1-3; CDR3 protein: CASSDEGLTGNTIYF; CDR3 DNA: TGTGCCAGCAGCGACGAGGGTTTAACGGGAAACACCATATATTTT
D gene: TRBD1; V gene: TRBV4-3; clone size: .; J gene: TRBJ1-2; CDR3 protein: CASSQDRRRTTNYGYTF; CDR3 DNA: TGCGCCAGCAGCCAGGACAGGCGGCGGACCACCAACTATGGCTACACCTTC
D gene: .; V gene: TRBV7-2; clone size: .; J gene: TRBJ2-7; CDR3 protein: CASSLQTDLSYEQYF; CDR3 DNA: TGTGCCAGCAGCTTACAGACAGACCTATCCTACGAGCAGTACTTC
D gene: .; V gene: TRBV4-2; clone size: .; J gene: TRBJ2-1; CDR3 protein: CASSQDVGVRGNEQFF; CDR3 DNA: TGTGCCAGCAGCCAAGATGTGGGAGTTCGGGGGAATGAGCAGTTCTTC
D gene: .; V gene: TRBV7-6; clone size: .; J gene: TRBJ2-7; CDR3 protein: CASSSSEGVRYEQYF; CDR3 DNA: TGTGCCAGCAGCTCCTCCGAGGGGGTTCGGTACGAGCAGTACTTC
D gene: .; V gene: TRBV27; clone size: .; J gene: TRBJ1-2; CDR3 protein: CASSRLGQSYGYTF; CDR3 DNA: TGTGCCAGCAGTAGGTTGGGGCAGAGCTATGGCTACACCTTC
D gene: TRBD2; V gene: TRBV5-6; clone size: .; J gene: TRBJ2-3; CDR3 protein: CASSRRTSGYVDTQYF; CDR3 DNA: TGTGCCAGCAGCAGACGGACTAGCGGGTACGTGGATACGCAGTATTTT
D gene: .; V gene: TRBV6-1; clone size: once; J gene: TRBJ1-5; CDR3 protein: CASSEENLLRQPQHF; CDR3 DNA: TGTGCCAGCAGTGAAGAGAACCTATTGAGGCAGCCCCAGCATTTT
D gene: .; V gene: TRBV7-8; clone size: .; J gene: TRBJ2-2; CDR3 protein: CASSLALWGAGELFF; CDR3 DNA: TGTGCCAGCAGCTTAGCGTTGTGGGGGGCCGGGGAGCTGTTTTTT
D gene: TRBD1; V gene: TRBV24-1; clone size: .; J gene: TRBJ1-2; CDR3 protein: CATSDPVGDRAGYTF; CDR3 DNA: TGTGCCACCAGTGACCCCGTTGGGGACAGGGCCGGCTACACCTTC
D gene: .; V gene: TRBV18; clone size: .; J gene: TRBJ2-5; CDR3 protein: CASSPAGSTKETQYF; CDR3 DNA: TGTGCCAGCTCCCCCGCCGGGTCTACCAAAGAGACCCAGTACTTC
D gene: .; V gene: TRBV6-6; clone size: once; J gene: TRBJ2-3; CDR3 protein: CASSLGQDTDTQYF; CDR3 DNA: TGTGCCAGCAGTTTGGGGCAGGACACAGATACGCAGTATTTT
D gene: TRBD1; V gene: TRBV30; clone size: .; J gene: TRBJ1-4; CDR3 protein: CAWSMTGRNEKLFF; CDR3 DNA: TGTGCCTGGTCTATGACAGGGAGGAATGAAAAACTGTTTTTT
D gene: TRBD1; V gene: TRBV7-9; clone size: .; J gene: TRBJ2-5; CDR3 protein: CASSPKPRDSQQETQYF; CDR3 DNA: TGTGCCAGCAGCCCCAAACCCCGGGACAGCCAGCAAGAGACCCAGTACTTC
D gene: .; V gene: TRBV18; clone size: .; J gene: TRBJ1-2; CDR3 protein: CASSPKIDTQFPPSLYGYTF; CDR3 DNA: TGTGCCAGCTCACCCAAAATAGACACACAGTTCCCGCCGTCCCTATATGGCTACACCTTC
D gene: .; V gene: TRBV10-1; clone size: .; J gene: TRBJ2-3; CDR3 protein: CASSGAGRSDTQYF; CDR3 DNA: TGCGCCAGCAGTGGTGCAGGGCGTTCGGATACGCAGTATTTT
D gene: TRBD1; V gene: TRBV6-1; clone size: .; J gene: TRBJ1-4; CDR3 protein: CASSFPSGGGEKLFF; CDR3 DNA: TGTGCCAGCAGTTTCCCCTCAGGGGGAGGAGAAAAACTGTTTTTT
D gene: .; V gene: TRBV7-9; clone size: .; J gene: TRBJ2-3; CDR3 protein: CASSPLAGITSTDTQYF; CDR3 DNA: TGTGCCAGCAGCCCTCTGGCAGGCATAACTAGCACAGATACGCAGTATTTT
D gene: TRBD1; V gene: TRBV4-1; clone size: .; J gene: TRBJ1-4; CDR3 protein: CASSQEDRGSEKLFF; CDR3 DNA: TGCGCCAGCAGCCAAGAAGACAGGGGGAGCGAAAAACTGTTTTTT
D gene: .; V gene: TRBV19; clone size: .; J gene: TRBJ1-1; CDR3 protein: CASSPGTALEAFF; CDR3 DNA: TGTGCCAGTAGTCCTGGGACGGCGCTTGAAGCTTTCTTT
D gene: TRBD1; V gene: TRBV3-1/TRBV3-2; clone size: .; J gene: TRBJ2-7; CDR3 protein: CASSPTGGDEQYF; CDR3 DNA: TGTGCCAGCAGCCCGACAGGGGGCGACGAGCAGTACTTC
D gene: .; V gene: TRBV7-2; clone size: .; J gene: TRBJ2-7; CDR3 protein: CASSLWATSSYEQYF; CDR3 DNA: TGTGCCAGCAGCTTATGGGCGACGAGCTCCTACGAGCAGTACTTC
D gene: TRBD1; V gene: TRBV7-9; clone size: .; J gene: TRBJ2-4; CDR3 protein: CASSLTLGQLNIQYF; CDR3 DNA: TGTGCCAGCAGCTTAACTCTGGGACAGTTGAACATTCAGTACTTC
D gene: TRBD1; V gene: TRBV4-2; clone size: .; J gene: TRBJ1-6; CDR3 protein: CASSQGQGPTSPLHF; CDR3 DNA: TGTGCCAGCAGCCAAGGACAGGGGCCCACTTCACCCCTCCACTTT
D gene: .; V gene: TRBV7-2; clone size: .; J gene: TRBJ1-2; CDR3 protein: CASSLIQSLYGYTF; CDR3 DNA: TGTGCCAGCAGCTTGATACAGTCCCTCTATGGCTACACCTTC